The 13 T cell receptor beta chains listed next were all sequenced from one sample in a study of blood T cell repertoires in COVID-19. TCRdb's table, derived via immunoSEQ multiplex PCR, lists solely in-frame clones and lacks some. In the table there are roughly 84,000 clones, around three quarters of which are singletons. Sequencing used peripheral blood. These receptors were obtained from a woman aged 45 to 65 with acute or convalescent COVID-19.

This chain joins TRBV7-2 and TRBJ2-5; 8 bases fit TRBD2. The V gene's germline CDR1 is SGHTA and CDR2 FQGNSA. V was pared by 7 bases and J by 7 bases, with 11 bases of the junction left unmatched. This CDR3 is built from 14 residues. The CDR3 sequence: CASNKPGLVRTQYF. For the CDR3, the DNA is TGTGCCAGCAATAAGCCGGGACTAGTCAGGACCCAGTACTTC. Supplemented by reference TRBV7-2 and TRBJ2-5, the full variable domain reads GAGVSQSPSNKVTEKGKDVELRCDPISGHTALYWYRQSLGQGLEFLIYFQGNSAPDKSGLPSDRFSAERTGGSVSTLTIQRTQQEDSAVYLCASNKPGLVRTQYFGPGTRLLVL.

J is TRBJ1-2 and V is TRBV2; D not resolved. The V end was cut by 0 bases, the J end by 5 bases, with 10 bases between. The CDR3 has 14 amino acids. Germline V gene data show CDR1 as SNHLY and CDR2 as FYNNEI. Written as DNA, the CDR3 is TGTGCCAGCAGTGAAGCCCACGGGGTTTATGGCTACACCTTC. It is translated as CASSEAHGVYGYTF.

The CDR3 DNA sequence: TGTGCCAGCCAGGGGGGTATTGCGTACTTC. Its translation: CASQGGIAYF. The gene calls are TRBV2 and TRBJ2-7, with D perhaps matching TRBD1 (7 bases). The length of the CDR3 is 10 residues. The germline V gene encodes CDR1 SNHLY and CDR2 FYNNEI. Trimming removed 8 bases from V and 12 bases from J, with 14 bases in between.

This clone was recorded only once. The rearrangement links TRBV5-5 to TRBJ1-1; D is possibly TRBD1 (6 bases). The CDR3 extends over 16 amino acids. The V gene's germline CDR1 is SGHKS and CDR2 YYEKEE (reference sequence). V was clipped by 5 bases and J by 0 bases, with 17 bases between them. In nucleotides, the CDR3 is TGTGCCAGCAGTACAAGGGGGACCTTGCTGAACACTGAAGCTTTCTTT. Amino acid sequence: CASSTRGTLLNTEAFF.

The rearrangement joins TRBV6-1 to TRBJ1-1; D call uncertain. CDR1 and CDR2 from the germline V gene are MNHNS and SASEGT. The length of the CDR3 is 14 residues. Trimming pared 0 bases from V and 11 bases from J, leaving 16 bases between. The chain's CDR3 is CASSEARLLGRAFF. In DNA, the CDR3 is TGTGCCAGCAGTGAAGCGCGACTCCTCGGAAGGGCTTTCTTT.

This sequence joins TRBV7-2 and TRBJ1-2, with TRBD1 matching over 8 bases. The germline gives CDR1 SGHTA, CDR2 FQGNSA. V trimming: 1 base; J trimming: 6 bases; junction bases outside the gene matches: 4. The CDR3 runs 14 residues. CDR3 in DNA: TGTGCCAGCAGCTTAGACAGGGGGAAGGATGGCTACACCTTC. Amino acids: CASSLDRGKDGYTF. Full variable domain (outside the CDR3, taken from reference TRBV7-2 and TRBJ1-2): GAGVSQSPSNKVTEKGKDVELRCDPISGHTALYWYRQSLGQGLEFLIYFQGNSAPDKSGLPSDRFSAERTGGSVSTLTIQRTQQEDSAVYLCASSLDRGKDGYTFGSGTRLTVV.

This sequence joins TRBV6-2 or TRBV6-3 and TRBJ1-5; TRBD1 aligns across 7 bases. Germline V gene lookup returns CDR1 MNHEY and CDR2 SVGEGT. The CDR3 consists of 19 residues. With 0 bases clipped from V and 0 bases from J, the junction kept 11 bases outside the gene matches. In DNA, the CDR3 is TGTGCCAGCAGTTACTCCGGGACAGAGCGACCCTATAGCAATCAGCCCCAGCATTTT. This gives the protein CASSYSGTERPYSNQPQHF.

The rearrangement links TRBV7-2 to TRBJ1-2; D is possibly TRBD1 (6 bases). Germline CDR1 and CDR2: SGHTA and FQGNSA. V was pared by 4 bases and J by 0 bases, with 12 bases between. CDR3 length: 15 amino acids. The CDR3 DNA sequence: TGTGCCAGCAGCTCAAAACAGGGCGCTAACTATGGCTACACCTTC. This translates into CASSSKQGANYGYTF.

This chain joins TRBV28 and TRBJ2-7, with 8 bases lining up with TRBD1. There are 14 residues in the CDR3. V was pared by 8 bases and J by 0 bases, with 6 bases of the junction left unmatched. The germline CDR1 and CDR2 sequences are MDHEN and SYDVKM. The CDR3 protein is CASGDRGRSYEQYF. CDR3 sequence (DNA): TGTGCCAGCGGAGACAGGGGACGCTCCTACGAGCAGTACTTC.

This rearrangement joins TRBV24-1 to TRBJ2-1, with 11 positions matching TRBD2. Germline CDR1 KGHDR, CDR2 SFDVKD. The J segment lost 0 bases and the V segment lost 1 base, leaving 7 bases of the junction unmatched. This CDR3 comprises 19 residues. In DNA form, the CDR3 reads TGTGCCACCAGTGATTTCAGAACTAGCGGGGGAAGCTCCTACAATGAGCAGTTCTTC. Amino acid sequence: CATSDFRTSGGSSYNEQFF.

The sample holds one count of this clone. The chain uses TRBV28 and TRBJ1-2; D unresolved. CDR3 length equals 12 residues. Per the germline V gene, CDR1 is MDHEN and CDR2 is SYDVKM. V was clipped by 5 bases and J by 1 base, with 5 bases between them. CDR3: CASSINNYGYTF. CDR3 coding DNA: TGTGCCAGCAGTATAAATAACTATGGCTACACCTTC.

The CDR3 sequence: CASSLQSTDTQYF. The CDR3 coding sequence is TGTGCCAGCAGCCTGCAGAGCACAGATACGCAGTATTTT. V usage is TRBV7-4 and J usage is TRBJ2-3; D is undetermined. Per germline, CDR1 SGHVT and CDR2 SQSDAQ. This CDR3 comprises 13 residues. V gave up 5 bases and J gave up 0 bases, with 6 bases separating them.

The chain employs TRBV7-9 and TRBJ1-4, with D hard to call. Germline CDR1 and CDR2: SEHNR and FQNEAQ (reference sequence). Between the trimmed V and J ends, which lost 5 bases and 6 bases, there was a span of 7 bases. The CDR3 extends over 12 amino acids. The CDR3 DNA reads TGTGCCAGCAGCCCCAATGATGAAAAACTGTTTTTT. Translating gives CASSPNDEKLFF. The variable domain in full, with the rest retrieved from reference TRBV7-9 and TRBJ1-4, is DTGVSQNPRHKITKRGQNVTFRCDPISEHNRLYWYRQTLGQGPEFLTYFQNEAQLEKSRLLSDRFSAERPKGSFSTLEIQRTEQGDSAMYLCASSPNDEKLFFGSGTQLSVL.